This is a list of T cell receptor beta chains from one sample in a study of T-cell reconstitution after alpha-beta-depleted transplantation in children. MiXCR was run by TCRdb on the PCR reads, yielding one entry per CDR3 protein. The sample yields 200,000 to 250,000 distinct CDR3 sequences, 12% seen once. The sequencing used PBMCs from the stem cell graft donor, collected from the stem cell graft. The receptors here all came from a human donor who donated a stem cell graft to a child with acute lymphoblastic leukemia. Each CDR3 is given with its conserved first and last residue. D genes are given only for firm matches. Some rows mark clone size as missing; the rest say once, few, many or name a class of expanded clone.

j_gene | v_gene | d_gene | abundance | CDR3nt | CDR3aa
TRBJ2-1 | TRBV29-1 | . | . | TGCAGCGTTGAGGGGCTAACCCGGGAGACTGAGCAGTTCTTC | CSVEGLTRETEQFF
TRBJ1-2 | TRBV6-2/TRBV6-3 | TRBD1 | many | TGTGCCAGCAGTTACTCCCGGGACAGCTACTATGGCTACACCTTC | CASSYSRDSYYGYTF
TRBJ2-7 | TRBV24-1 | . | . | TGTGCCACCAGTGATGGTCGGAGGGGGGGATCGAGCGAGCAGTACTTC | CATSDGRRGGSSEQYF
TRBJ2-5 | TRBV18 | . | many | TGTGCCAGCTCACCCAATCGGCGGGTCGGCCAAGAGACCCAGTACTTC | CASSPNRRVGQETQYF
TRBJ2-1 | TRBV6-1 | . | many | TGTGCCAGCAGTGAACGGGTCAGGATGAATGAGCAGTTCTTC | CASSERVRMNEQFF
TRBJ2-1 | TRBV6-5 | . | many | TGTGCCAGCAGTTACTCAATCCTTACCGACTACAATGAGCAGTTCTTC | CASSYSILTDYNEQFF
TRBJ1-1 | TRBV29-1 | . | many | TGCAGCGTTGACGGCCTAGTTGGGGGTCGGACTGAAGCTTTCTTT | CSVDGLVGGRTEAFF
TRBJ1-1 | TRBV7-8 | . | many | TGTGCCAGCAGCTTAGATTGGTTCATAGGGGCTGAAGCTTTCTTT | CASSLDWFIGAEAFF
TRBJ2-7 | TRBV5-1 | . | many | TGCGCCAGCAGCCTGGAGGGAGGGGGCACCTCCTACGAGCAGTACTTC | CASSLEGGGTSYEQYF
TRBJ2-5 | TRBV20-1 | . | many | TGCAGTGTAAGGCAGGGGCTTCCTACGATCTTC | CSVRQGLPTIF
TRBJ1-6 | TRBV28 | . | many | TGTGCCAGCAGTTTAACAGGGAATTCACCCCTCCACTTT | CASSLTGNSPLHF
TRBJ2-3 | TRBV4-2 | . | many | TGTGCCAGCAGCCCATCGGGCGGAAGCACAGATACGCAGTATTTT | CASSPSGGSTDTQYF
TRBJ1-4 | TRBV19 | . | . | TGTGCCAGTAGAAGAATTGCAACTAATGAAAAACTGTTTTTT | CASRRIATNEKLFF
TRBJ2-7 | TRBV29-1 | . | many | TGCAGCGTTGAGTTGGGAGTCGAGCAGTACTTC | CSVELGVEQYF
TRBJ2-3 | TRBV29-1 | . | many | TGCAGCGTCATGCCAGCAGATACGCAGTATTTT | CSVMPADTQYF
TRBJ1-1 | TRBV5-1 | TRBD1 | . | TGCGCCAGCAGCTTTGACAGGGCGAACACTGAAGCTTTCTTT | CASSFDRANTEAFF
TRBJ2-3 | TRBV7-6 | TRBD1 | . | TGTGCCAGCAGGGCAGACAGGGTTACAGATACGCAGTATTTT | CASRADRVTDTQYF
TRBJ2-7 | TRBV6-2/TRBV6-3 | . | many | TGTGCCAGCAGTATTATTTCCGAGCAGTACTTC | CASSIISEQYF
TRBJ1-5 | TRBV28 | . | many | TGTGCCAGCAGTCAGGGGAACAATCAGCCCCAGCATTTT | CASSQGNNQPQHF
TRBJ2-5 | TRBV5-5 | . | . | TGTGCCAGCAGCTCCGCATCTCAAGAGACCCAGTACTTC | CASSSASQETQYF
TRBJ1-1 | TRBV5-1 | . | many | TGCGCCAGCAGCGAAGGGACGTACGCTACGAACACTGAAGCTTTCTTT | CASSEGTYATNTEAFF
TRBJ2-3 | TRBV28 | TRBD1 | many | TGTGCCAGCAGTTACTACAGGGGGCACACAGATACGCAGTATTTT | CASSYYRGHTDTQYF
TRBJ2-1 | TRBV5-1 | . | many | TGCGCCAGCAGCTGGACAGTATTTTGGAATGAGCAGTTCTTC | CASSWTVFWNEQFF
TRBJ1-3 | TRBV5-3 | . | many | TGTGCCAGTATCCAGCAGCCCTCTACCTCTGGAAACACCATATATTTT | CASIQQPSTSGNTIYF
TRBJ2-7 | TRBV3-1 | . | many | TGTGCCAGCAGCCAAGGCAGGAACTACGAGCAGTACTTC | CASSQGRNYEQYF
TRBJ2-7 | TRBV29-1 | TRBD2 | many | TGCAGCGTTGACTCCTCCATTGGGGCTAGCGGGAGCGAGCAGTACTTC | CSVDSSIGASGSEQYF
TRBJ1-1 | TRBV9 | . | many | TGTGCCAGCAGCGTAGGGGTCCGGGGAGAAGGGGTGCCCACTGAAGCTTTCTTT | CASSVGVRGEGVPTEAFF
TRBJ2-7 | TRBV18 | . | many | TGTGCCAGCTCAGAGGCCAGCGGGACAGATTTCTACGAGCAGTACTTC | CASSEASGTDFYEQYF
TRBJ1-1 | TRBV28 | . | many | TGTGCCAGCAGTGTTTCCCTGAACACTGAAGCTTTCTTT | CASSVSLNTEAFF
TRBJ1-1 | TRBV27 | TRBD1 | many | TGTGCCAGCAGTTTCACCTTGCCCCCAGGACAGGGGGGTAACACTGAAGCTTTCTTT | CASSFTLPPGQGGNTEAFF
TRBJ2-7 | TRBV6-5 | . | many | TGTGCCAGCAGTTACTGGGGGAGTAGCTACGAGCAGTACTTC | CASSYWGSSYEQYF
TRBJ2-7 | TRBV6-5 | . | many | TGTGCCAGCAGTTTCGGTCTAGGGGAATACGAGCAGTACTTC | CASSFGLGEYEQYF
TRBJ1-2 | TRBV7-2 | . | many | TGTGCCAGCAGCCCCTACCTCGAGGGCTACACCTTC | CASSPYLEGYTF
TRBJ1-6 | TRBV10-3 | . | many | TGTGCCATCAGTGGACCCGGGAGTAGTTCCCCCCTCCACTTT | CAISGPGSSSPLHF
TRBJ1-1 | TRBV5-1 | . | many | TGCGCCAGCAGCCCCTTAAATATGAACACTGAAGCTTTCTTT | CASSPLNMNTEAFF
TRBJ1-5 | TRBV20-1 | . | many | TGCAGTGCTAGAGTGAAGGGGTCGGGGAATCAGCCCCAGCATTTT | CSARVKGSGNQPQHF
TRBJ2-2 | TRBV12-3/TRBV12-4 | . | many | TGTGCCAGCTCTCGAGGGTCCGGGGAGCTGTTTTTT | CASSRGSGELFF
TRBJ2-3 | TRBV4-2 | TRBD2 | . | TGTGCCAGCAGCCCCTCGGGGGGGCCGGGCACAGATACGCAGTATTTT | CASSPSGGPGTDTQYF
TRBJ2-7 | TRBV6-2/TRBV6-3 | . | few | TGTGCCAGCAGTTACTCACTCCAGGCTGCCTACGAGCAGTACTTC | CASSYSLQAAYEQYF
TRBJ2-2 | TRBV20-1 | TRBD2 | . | TGCAGTGCTAGAGATCTAGCGGGTGGCACCGGGGAGCTGTTTTTT | CSARDLAGGTGELFF
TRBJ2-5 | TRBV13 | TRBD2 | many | TGTGCCAGCAGCGGGATACTAGCGGGGAGCGGAAAGACCCAGTACTTC | CASSGILAGSGKTQYF
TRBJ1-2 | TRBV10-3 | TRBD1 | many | TGTGCCATCAGTGATATTGGGACAGGGGGTAGAAGCTACACCTTC | CAISDIGTGGRSYTF
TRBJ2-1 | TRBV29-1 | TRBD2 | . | TGCAGCGTTGAAGCTTGGGGGGGCTCCTACAATGAGCAGTTCTTC | CSVEAWGGSYNEQFF
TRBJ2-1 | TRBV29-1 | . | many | TGCAGCGTCCGTCTCAGGAGCTCCTACAATGAGCAGTTCTTC | CSVRLRSSYNEQFF
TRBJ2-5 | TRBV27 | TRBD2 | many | TGTGCCAGCAGTTCGGGACTAGCAGAGACCCAGTACTTC | CASSSGLAETQYF
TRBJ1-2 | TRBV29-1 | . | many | TGCAGCGCTCTCGCCTCACGGAACTATGGCTACACCTTC | CSALASRNYGYTF
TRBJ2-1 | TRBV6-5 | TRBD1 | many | TGTGCCAGCAGTTACTTTGGGACAGAGAACGAGCAGTTCTTC | CASSYFGTENEQFF
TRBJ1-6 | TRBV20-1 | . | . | TGCAGTGCTAGAGAAGGGCAGCAGTCCTATAATTCACCCCTCCACTTT | CSAREGQQSYNSPLHF
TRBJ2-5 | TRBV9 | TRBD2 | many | TGTGCCAGCAGCGCCAAGAGCGGGGTGGGAGAGACCCAGTACTTC | CASSAKSGVGETQYF
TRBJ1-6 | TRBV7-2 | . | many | TGTGCCAGCAGCCTTGGTTTGGTAGAATCTGGTTCACCCCTCCACTTT | CASSLGLVESGSPLHF
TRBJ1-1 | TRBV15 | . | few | TGTGCCACCGGACCGCGCCTCTTT | CATGPRLF
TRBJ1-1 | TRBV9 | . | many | TGTGCCAGCAGCCCCCTTATCCGCCAGTACAACACTGAAGCTTTCTTT | CASSPLIRQYNTEAFF
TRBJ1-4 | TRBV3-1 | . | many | TGTGCCAGCAGCCCACTTCGGCCCGCAACTAATGAAAAACTGTTTTTT | CASSPLRPATNEKLFF
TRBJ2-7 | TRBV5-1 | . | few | TGCGCCAGCCGTCTATACCGGGACATCTCCTACGAGCAGTACTTC | CASRLYRDISYEQYF
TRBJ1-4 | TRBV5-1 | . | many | TGCGCCAGCAGCTTGGGGGACACGGCTAATGAAAAACTGTTTTTT | CASSLGDTANEKLFF
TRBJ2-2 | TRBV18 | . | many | TGTGCCAGCTCGTCAGGGGTACCCGGGGAGCTGTTTTTT | CASSSGVPGELFF